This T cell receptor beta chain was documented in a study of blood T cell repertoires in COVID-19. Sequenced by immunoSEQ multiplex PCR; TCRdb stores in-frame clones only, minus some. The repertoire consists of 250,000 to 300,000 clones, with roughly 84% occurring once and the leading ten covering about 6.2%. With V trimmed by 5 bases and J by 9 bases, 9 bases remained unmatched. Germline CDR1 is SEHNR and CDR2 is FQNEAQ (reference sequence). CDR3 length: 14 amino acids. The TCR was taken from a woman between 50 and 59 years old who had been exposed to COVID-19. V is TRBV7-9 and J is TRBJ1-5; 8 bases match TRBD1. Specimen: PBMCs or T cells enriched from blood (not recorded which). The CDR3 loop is CASSRQGTVGPQHF. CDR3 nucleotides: TGTGCCAGCAGCAGACAGGGGACGGTAGGGCCCCAGCATTTT. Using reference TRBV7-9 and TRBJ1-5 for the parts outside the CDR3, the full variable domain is DTGVSQNPRHKITKRGQNVTFRCDPISEHNRLYWYRQTLGQGPEFLTYFQNEAQLEKSRLLSDRFSAERPKGSFSTLEIQRTEQGDSAMYLCASSRQGTVGPQHFGDGTRLSIL.